This TCR beta chain appears in the sequencing data of a study of T cell responses to AZD1222 COVID-19 vaccine. About this clone itself: Its target is unknown.

From germline, CDR1 is SNHLY and CDR2 FYNNEI. V was pared by 1 base and J by 0 bases, with 9 bases of the junction left unmatched. The CDR3 runs 19 residues. Broader study findings: Just 5 to 7 people given AZD1222 tested seropositive at baseline.

Profiled with immunoSEQ multiplex PCR; TCRdb holds only in-frame clones, not every one. The table has 90,000 to 150,000 clones, 70% to 90% seen once. This TCR derives from an adult in good health. The V gene is TRBV2, the J gene TRBJ1-6; 7 positions match TRBD1. This specimen was peripheral blood, taken on day 0 of AZD1222 vaccination. CDR3 in DNA: TGTGCCAGCAGTGAAGAGACAGGGTGGTCGAGCTCCTATAATTCACCCCTCCACTTT. Its protein product is CASSEETGWSSSYNSPLHF.